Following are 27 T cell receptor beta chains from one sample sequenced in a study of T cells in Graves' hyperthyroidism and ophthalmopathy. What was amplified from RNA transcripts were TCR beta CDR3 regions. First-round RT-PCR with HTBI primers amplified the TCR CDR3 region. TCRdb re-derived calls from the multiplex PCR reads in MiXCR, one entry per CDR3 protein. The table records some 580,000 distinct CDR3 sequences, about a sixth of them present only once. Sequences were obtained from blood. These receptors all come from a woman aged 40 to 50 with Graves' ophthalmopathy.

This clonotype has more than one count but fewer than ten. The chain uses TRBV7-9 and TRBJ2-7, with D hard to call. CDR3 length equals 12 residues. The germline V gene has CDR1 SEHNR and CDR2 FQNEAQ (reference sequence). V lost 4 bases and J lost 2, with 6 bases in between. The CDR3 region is CASSSVTYEQYF. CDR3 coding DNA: TGTGCCAGCAGCTCCGTTACCTACGAGCAGTACTTC. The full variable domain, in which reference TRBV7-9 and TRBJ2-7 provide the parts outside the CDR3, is DTGVSQNPRHKITKRGQNVTFRCDPISEHNRLYWYRQTLGQGPEFLTYFQNEAQLEKSRLLSDRFSAERPKGSFSTLEIQRTEQGDSAMYLCASSSVTYEQYFGPGTRLTVT.

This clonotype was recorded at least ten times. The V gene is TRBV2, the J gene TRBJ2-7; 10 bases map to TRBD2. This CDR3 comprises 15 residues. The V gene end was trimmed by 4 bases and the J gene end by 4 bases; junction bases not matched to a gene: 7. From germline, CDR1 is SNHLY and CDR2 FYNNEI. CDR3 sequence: CASSVTSGSGYEQYF. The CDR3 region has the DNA TGTGCCAGCAGTGTGACTAGCGGGTCGGGGTACGAGCAGTACTTC. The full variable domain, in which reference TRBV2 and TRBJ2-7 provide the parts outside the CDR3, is EPEVTQTPSHQVTQMGQEVILRCVPISNHLYFYWYRQILGQKVEFLVSFYNNEISEKSEIFDDQFSVERPDGSNFTLKIRSTKLEDSAMYFCASSVTSGSGYEQYFGPGTRLTVT.

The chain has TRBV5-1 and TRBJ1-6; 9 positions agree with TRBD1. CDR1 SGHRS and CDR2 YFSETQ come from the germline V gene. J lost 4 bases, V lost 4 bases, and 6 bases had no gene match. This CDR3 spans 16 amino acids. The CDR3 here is CASSMTGGSYNSPLHF. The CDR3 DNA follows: TGCGCCAGCAGCATGACAGGGGGTTCTTATAATTCACCCCTCCACTTT.

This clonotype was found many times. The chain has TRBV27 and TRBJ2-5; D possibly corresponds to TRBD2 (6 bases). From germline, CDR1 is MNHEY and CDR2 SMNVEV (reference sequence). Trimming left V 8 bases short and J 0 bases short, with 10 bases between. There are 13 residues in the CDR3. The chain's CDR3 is CASRETDQETQYF. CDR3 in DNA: TGTGCCAGCCGGGAGACAGACCAAGAGACCCAGTACTTC.

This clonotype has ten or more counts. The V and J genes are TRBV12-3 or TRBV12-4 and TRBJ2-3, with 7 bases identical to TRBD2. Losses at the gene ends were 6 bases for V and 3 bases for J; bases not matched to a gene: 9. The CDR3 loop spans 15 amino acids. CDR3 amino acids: CASSLLHGGTDTQYF. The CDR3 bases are TGTGCCAGCAGCCTCCTCCACGGGGGGACAGATACGCAGTATTTT.

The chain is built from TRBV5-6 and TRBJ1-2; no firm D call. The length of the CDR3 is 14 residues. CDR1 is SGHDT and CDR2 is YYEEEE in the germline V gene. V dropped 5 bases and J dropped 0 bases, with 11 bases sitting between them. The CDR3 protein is CASSWVAANYGYTF. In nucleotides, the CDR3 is TGTGCCAGCAGTTGGGTGGCGGCTAACTATGGCTACACCTTC. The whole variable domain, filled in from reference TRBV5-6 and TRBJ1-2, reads DAGVTQSPTHLIKTRGQQVTLRCSPKSGHDTVSWYQQALGQGPQFIFQYYEEEERQRGNFPDRFSGHQFPNYSSELNVNALLLGDSALYLCASSWVAANYGYTFGSGTRLTVV.

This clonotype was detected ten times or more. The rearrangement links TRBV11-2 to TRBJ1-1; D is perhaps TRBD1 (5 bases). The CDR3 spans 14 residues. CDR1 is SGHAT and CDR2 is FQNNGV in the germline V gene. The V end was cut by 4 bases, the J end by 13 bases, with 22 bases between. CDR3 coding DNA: TGTGCCAGCAGCTCATCTCAGGGCACCCCACGCGGTTTCTTT. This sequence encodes CASSSSQGTPRGFF.

The CDR3 reads CASSRGRDSGANVLTF. The CDR3 DNA is TGTGCCAGCAGCCGGGGACGAGACTCTGGGGCCAACGTCCTGACTTTC. The chain uses TRBV7-9 and TRBJ2-6; D could derive from TRBD1 or TRBD2 (5 bases each). There are 16 residues in the CDR3. Looked up from germline, CDR1 is SEHNR and CDR2 is FQNEAQ (reference sequence). V was clipped by 5 bases and J by 0 bases, with 11 bases between them.

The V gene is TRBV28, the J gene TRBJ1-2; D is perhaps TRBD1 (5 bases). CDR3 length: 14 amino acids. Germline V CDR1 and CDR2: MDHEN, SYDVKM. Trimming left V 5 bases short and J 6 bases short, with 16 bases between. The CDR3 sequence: CASSLTRGGDGYTF. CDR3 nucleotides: TGTGCCAGCAGTCTAACTAGGGGAGGCGATGGCTACACCTTC.

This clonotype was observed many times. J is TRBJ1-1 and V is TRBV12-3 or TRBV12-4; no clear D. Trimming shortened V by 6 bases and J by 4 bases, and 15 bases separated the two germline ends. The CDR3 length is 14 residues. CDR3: CASSPGAASTEAFF. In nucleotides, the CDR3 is TGTGCCAGCAGCCCCGGAGCTGCGTCCACTGAAGCTTTCTTT.

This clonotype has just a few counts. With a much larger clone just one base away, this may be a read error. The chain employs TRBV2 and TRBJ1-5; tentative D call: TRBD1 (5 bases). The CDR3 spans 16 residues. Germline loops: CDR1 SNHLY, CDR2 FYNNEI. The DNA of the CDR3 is TGTGCCAGCAGTGACCAGGGCGAAGGAGCAAATCTGCCCCAGCATTTT. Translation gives CASSDQGEGANLPQHF.

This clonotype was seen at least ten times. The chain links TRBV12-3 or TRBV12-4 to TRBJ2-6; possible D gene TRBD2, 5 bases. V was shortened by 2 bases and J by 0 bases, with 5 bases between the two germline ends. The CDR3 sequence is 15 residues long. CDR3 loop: CASSLRGSGANVLTF. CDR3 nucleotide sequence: TGTGCCAGCAGTTTACGGGGCTCTGGGGCCAACGTCCTGACTTTC.

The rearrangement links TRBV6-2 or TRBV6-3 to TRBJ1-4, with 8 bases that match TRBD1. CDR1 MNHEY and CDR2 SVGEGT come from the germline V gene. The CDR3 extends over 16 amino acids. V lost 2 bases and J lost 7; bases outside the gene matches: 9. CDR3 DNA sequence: TGTGCCAGCAGTTACCCCGTCACAGGGGGAGGTGAAAAACTGTTTTTT. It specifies CASSYPVTGGGEKLFF.

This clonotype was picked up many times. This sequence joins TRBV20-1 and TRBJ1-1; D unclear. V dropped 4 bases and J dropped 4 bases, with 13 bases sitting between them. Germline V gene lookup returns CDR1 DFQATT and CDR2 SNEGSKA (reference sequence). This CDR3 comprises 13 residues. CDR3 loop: CSAKVVLSTEAFF. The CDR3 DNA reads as TGCAGTGCTAAAGTAGTCTTGAGCACTGAAGCTTTCTTT.

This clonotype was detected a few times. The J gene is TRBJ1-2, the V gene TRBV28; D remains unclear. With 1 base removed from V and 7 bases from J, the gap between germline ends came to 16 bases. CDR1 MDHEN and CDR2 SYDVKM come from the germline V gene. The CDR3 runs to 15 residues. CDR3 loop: CASSLLVSPVSGYTF. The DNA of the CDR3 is TGTGCCAGCAGTTTATTGGTCTCCCCAGTCTCTGGCTACACCTTC.

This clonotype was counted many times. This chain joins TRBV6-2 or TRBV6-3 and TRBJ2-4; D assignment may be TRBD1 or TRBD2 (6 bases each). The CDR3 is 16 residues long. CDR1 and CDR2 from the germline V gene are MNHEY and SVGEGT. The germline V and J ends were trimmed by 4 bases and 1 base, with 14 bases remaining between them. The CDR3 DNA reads TGTGCCAGCAGTTCGTTCGGGGGCATCGCCAAAAACATTCAGTACTTC. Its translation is CASSSFGGIAKNIQYF.

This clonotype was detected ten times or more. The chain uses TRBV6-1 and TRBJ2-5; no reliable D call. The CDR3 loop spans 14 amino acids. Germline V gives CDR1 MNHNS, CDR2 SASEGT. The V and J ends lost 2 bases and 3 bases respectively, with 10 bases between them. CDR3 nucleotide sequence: TGTGCCAGCAGTGAACAGTCGGCTGAAGAGACCCAGTACTTC. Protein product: CASSEQSAEETQYF.

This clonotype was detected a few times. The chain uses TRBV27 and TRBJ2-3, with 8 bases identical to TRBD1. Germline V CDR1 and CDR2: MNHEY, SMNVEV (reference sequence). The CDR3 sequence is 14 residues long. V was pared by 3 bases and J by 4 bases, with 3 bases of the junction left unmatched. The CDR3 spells CASSLRTGPDTQYF. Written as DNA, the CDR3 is TGTGCCAGCAGTTTGCGGACAGGGCCAGATACGCAGTATTTT.

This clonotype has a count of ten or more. The CDR3 nucleotides are TGTGCCAGCAGCGCCCGGCCTCAACCAGGGGAGGCCCAGTACTTC. It is translated as CASSARPQPGEAQYF. The chain joins TRBV11-3 to TRBJ2-5; possibly TRBD1 or TRBD2 for D (6 bases each). Looked up from germline, CDR1 is SGHNT and CDR2 is YENEEA. V lost 5 bases and J 9 bases, leaving 22 bases between the germline ends. The CDR3 is made up of 15 amino acids.

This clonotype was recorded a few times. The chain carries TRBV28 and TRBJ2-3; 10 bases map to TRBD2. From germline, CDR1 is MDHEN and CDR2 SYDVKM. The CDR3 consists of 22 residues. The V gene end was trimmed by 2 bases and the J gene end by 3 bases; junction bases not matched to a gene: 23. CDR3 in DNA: TGTGCCAGCAGTTTAGCCGAAGGAGTACTAGCGGGAATGTCACGGGAGACAGATACGCAGTATTTT. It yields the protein CASSLAEGVLAGMSRETDTQYF.

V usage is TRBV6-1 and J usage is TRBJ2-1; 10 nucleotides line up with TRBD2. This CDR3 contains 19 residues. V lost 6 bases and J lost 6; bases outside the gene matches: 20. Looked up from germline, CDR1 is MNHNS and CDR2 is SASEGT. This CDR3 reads CASSHGGVAGGSVLNEQFF. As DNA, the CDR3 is TGTGCCAGCAGCCACGGGGGAGTAGCGGGGGGCAGCGTACTCAATGAGCAGTTCTTC.

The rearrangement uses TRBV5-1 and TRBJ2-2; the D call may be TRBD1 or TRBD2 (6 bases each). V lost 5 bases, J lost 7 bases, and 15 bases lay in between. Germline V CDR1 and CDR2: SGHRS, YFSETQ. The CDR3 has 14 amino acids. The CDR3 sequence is CASRWGARDGELFF. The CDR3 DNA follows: TGCGCCAGCAGATGGGGGGCGAGGGACGGGGAGCTGTTTTTT.

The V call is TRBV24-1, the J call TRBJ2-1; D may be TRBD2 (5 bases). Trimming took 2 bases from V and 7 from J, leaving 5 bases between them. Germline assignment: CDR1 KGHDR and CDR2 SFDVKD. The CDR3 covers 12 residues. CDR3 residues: CATSDSGNEQFF. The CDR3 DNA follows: TGTGCCACCAGTGATTCGGGAAATGAGCAGTTCTTC.

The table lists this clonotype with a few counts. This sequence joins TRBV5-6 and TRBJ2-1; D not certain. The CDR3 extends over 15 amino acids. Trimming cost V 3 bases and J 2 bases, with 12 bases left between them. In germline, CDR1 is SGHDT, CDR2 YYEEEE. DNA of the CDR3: TGTGCCAGCAGCTGGACCCCGGGCGCCTACAATGAGCAGTTCTTC. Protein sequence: CASSWTPGAYNEQFF.

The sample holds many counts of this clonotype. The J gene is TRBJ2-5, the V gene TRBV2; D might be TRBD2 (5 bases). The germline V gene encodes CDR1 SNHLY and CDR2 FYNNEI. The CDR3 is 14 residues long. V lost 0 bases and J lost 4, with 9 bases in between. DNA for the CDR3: TGTGCCAGCAGTGAAGCGGGAGAGGGAGAGACCCAGTACTTC. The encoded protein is CASSEAGEGETQYF.

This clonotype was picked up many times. The CDR3 loop reads CASSWEGNQPQHF. The CDR3 DNA is TGCGCCAGCAGCTGGGAGGGCAATCAGCCCCAGCATTTT. The chain recombines TRBV5-1 with TRBJ1-5; D call uncertain. Germline-derived CDR1 and CDR2 are SGHRS and YFSETQ. The CDR3 loop spans 13 amino acids. V was cut by 3 bases and J by 2 bases, with 6 bases left in between.

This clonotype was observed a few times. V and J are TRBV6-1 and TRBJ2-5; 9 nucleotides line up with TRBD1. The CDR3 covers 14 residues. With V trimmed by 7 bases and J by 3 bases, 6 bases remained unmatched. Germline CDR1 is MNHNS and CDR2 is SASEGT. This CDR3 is CASNSGQGEETQYF. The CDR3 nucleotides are TGTGCCAGCAACTCGGGACAGGGTGAAGAGACCCAGTACTTC.